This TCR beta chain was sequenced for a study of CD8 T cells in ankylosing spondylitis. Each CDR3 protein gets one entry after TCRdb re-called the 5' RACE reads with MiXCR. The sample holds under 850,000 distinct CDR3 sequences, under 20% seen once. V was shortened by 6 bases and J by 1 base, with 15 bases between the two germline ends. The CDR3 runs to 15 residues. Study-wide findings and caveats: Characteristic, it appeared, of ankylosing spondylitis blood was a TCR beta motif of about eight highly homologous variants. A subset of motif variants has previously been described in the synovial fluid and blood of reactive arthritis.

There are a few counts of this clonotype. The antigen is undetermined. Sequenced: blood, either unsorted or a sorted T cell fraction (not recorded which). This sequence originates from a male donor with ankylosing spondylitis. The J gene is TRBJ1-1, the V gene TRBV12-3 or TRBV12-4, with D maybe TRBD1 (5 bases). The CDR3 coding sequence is TGTGCCAGCAGGTACTCCGGGACTGAGAACACTGAAGCTTTCTTT. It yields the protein CASRYSGTENTEAFF.